This T cell receptor beta chain comes out of a study of T cell responses to AZD1222 COVID-19 vaccine listed by TCRdb under 2021. Study-level background: A total of 233 trial participants underwent TCR sequencing, of whom some 210 received two doses of AZD1222 and some 25 received two doses of the MenACWY control vaccine. Enrollment into the trials was organized by age into subgroups of 18-55, 56-69 and 70-plus years, and those subgroups contained roughly 150, 30 and 60 TCR-sequenced participants, respectively. Study-wide findings and limitations: Reportedly, close to half of the unique spike-specific TCRs recognized epitopes lying outside the regions that are mutated in the B.1.351 and B.1.1.7 variants. Most participants were white British and females outnumbered males, and the authors suggested that clonal diversity may have been underestimated. Only six AZD1222 recipients were SARS-CoV-2 seropositive at baseline, limiting conclusions about previously exposed vaccinees. The 56-69-year group was small, and its depth increase did not reach significance, likely because of low power. Spike-specific TCR breadth and depth rose significantly after two AZD1222 doses compared with day 0 and with MenACWY recipients. Because no day 14 peak-response samples were available, repertoires were characterized only after the peak T cell response. The vaccine-associated CD4 TCRs covered the entire spike protein, and the dominant responses fell in regions 160-218 and 743-854.

A remark on this clone: The antigen this receptor binds is unknown. Base qualities were left out, and no much larger clone turns up one base away.

Sample time point, as interpreted from the label and publication: about 28 days (+/-7) after the second vaccine dose. AZD1222 recipients with second doses at about 4 weeks or about 12 weeks were pooled, because spike-specific TCR depth and breadth did not differ between schedules. The vaccinee samples were drawn from two UK trials, COV001 and COV002, one of which was a single-blind randomized controlled phase 2/3 trial testing AZD1222 (ChAdOx1 nCoV-19) in healthy adults. For TCRbeta chain sequencing, PBMC samples were collected from trial participants at day 0 and at day 28 after the second dose. The CDR3 regions of human TCRbeta chains were analyzed by immunosequencing. Processing in the source paper ran as follows. Repertoire TCRs were checked for matches against a reference library of SARS-CoV-2-specific TCRs that had been generated using the MIRA antigen-specificity platform. Breadth was defined as the fraction of unique TCRs that were SARS-CoV-2-associated. Depth was defined as the fraction of total T cells that were SARS-CoV-2-associated. Using the MIRA data, every spike-specific TCR was mapped to the spike region that the TCR reacted to and assigned to either a CD4 or a CD8 class. Log10-transformed breadth and depth values were compared by one-way ANOVA with Sidak's multiple comparisons tests. The table was pulled from immuneACCESS by TCRdb, which kept in-frame rearrangements only. Such tables lose some clones; where checked, under half of the loss comes from unresolved V genes, and the rest has no known cause. V and J calls and clone size are copied from that table; D and trimming were computed from the DNA. This sample gives 150,000 to 200,000 clones in total; approximately 93% of them show up just once. Roughly 1% of the sample comes from the top ten.

CDR1 is given as SQVTM and CDR2 as ANQGSEA, both from the germline V gene. Spanning cysteine to phenylalanine, the CDR3 consists of 13 amino acids. Only CDR3 DNA is held: 39 bases, read in frame from base 1. Ends trimmed: V by 7 bases, J by 2 bases; bases unmatched to a gene: 4. The input for sequencing was peripheral blood, taken 28 days after the second AZD1222 dose. The receptor chain draws on TRBV29-1 and TRBJ2-7; 11 bases in the junction line up with TRBD2. The sequence was obtained from an adult who received the AZD1222 COVID-19 vaccine. The CDR3 is CSASSGGTYEQYF. In nucleotides, the sequence is TGCAGCGCCTCTAGCGGGGGGACCTACGAGCAGTACTTC.